These 14 T cell receptor beta chains were sequenced from one sample in a study of T cell repertoires in cytomegalovirus infection. From the reads, TCRdb called clonotypes with MiXCR, one entry per CDR3 protein. Here the sample spans about 68,000 distinct CDR3 sequences, approximately 22% being singletons. No cognate antigen is known for these TCRs. Specimen: PBMCs, sequenced either directly or after in vitro stimulation (not recorded which). These receptors originate from a human donor in good health (CMV status not recorded). Some clones in this sample may be carry-over from other donors' samples.

This chain connects TRBV4-1 to TRBJ2-1; D gene unclear. Germline V gene data show CDR1 as MGHRA and CDR2 as YSYEKL. The CDR3 length is 13 residues. V gave up 0 bases and J gave up 2 bases, with 2 bases separating them. Here the CDR3 DNA reads TGCGCCAGCAGCCAAGAACCCTACAATGAGCAGTTCTTC. This gives the protein CASSQEPYNEQFF.

The sample holds many counts of this clonotype. The chain carries TRBV12-3 or TRBV12-4 and TRBJ2-2; D not certain. Trimming stripped 3 bases from V and 7 bases from J, with 3 bases between. This CDR3 region has 11 residues. In DNA, the CDR3 is TGTGCCAGCAGTTTCCGCGGGGAGCTGTTTTTT. It yields the protein CASSFRGELFF.

This clonotype was picked up many times. CDR3 amino acids: CASSLVSGSNEQFF. As DNA, the CDR3 is TGTGCCAGCAGCTTAGTTAGCGGATCCAATGAGCAGTTCTTC. This rearrangement joins TRBV7-8 to TRBJ2-1, with TRBD2 as a possible D gene (6 bases). There are 14 residues in the CDR3. V dropped 1 base and J dropped 6 bases, with 10 bases sitting between them. Germline V gene lookup returns CDR1 SGHVS and CDR2 FQNEAQ.

This clonotype was seen many times. The V and J genes are TRBV7-2 and TRBJ2-1, with 7 bases fitting TRBD1. The junction had 9 bases not matched to a gene; V was cut back by 6 bases and J by 1 base. The length of the CDR3 is 16 residues. CDR1 and CDR2 (germline): SGHTA, FQGNSA. CDR3 amino acids: CASRNDRESSYNEQFF. The CDR3 DNA reads as TGTGCCAGCAGAAACGACAGGGAGTCTTCCTACAATGAGCAGTTCTTC.

This clonotype was detected only a few times. The CDR3 sequence: CASSFRGGQRYEQYF. In nucleotides, the CDR3 is TGTGCCAGCAGCTTTCGGGGGGGCCAAAGATACGAGCAGTACTTC. The gene calls are TRBV7-2 and TRBJ2-7, with TRBD2 identical over 8 bases. J was trimmed by 4 bases and V by 3 bases; bases with no gene match: 8. The V gene's germline CDR1 is SGHTA and CDR2 FQGNSA. CDR3 length equals 15 residues.

This clonotype was found a few times. The chain combines TRBV28 with TRBJ2-1; 11 bases agree with TRBD2. V trimming: 4 bases; J trimming: 4 bases; junction bases outside the gene matches: 18. The CDR3 has 20 residues. The germline V gene has CDR1 MDHEN and CDR2 SYDVKM. CDR3 amino acids: CASSYPGNLRRTSGYNEQFF. CDR3 sequence (DNA): TGTGCCAGCAGTTATCCGGGAAACTTGCGGAGGACTAGCGGGTACAATGAGCAGTTCTTC.

This clonotype was detected a few times. The rearrangement links TRBV14 to TRBJ1-2, with D unclear. Germline CDR1 reads SGHDN; CDR2 reads FVKESK. The CDR3 loop spans 13 amino acids. Between the trimmed V and J ends, which lost 0 bases and 4 bases, there was a span of 6 bases. The CDR3 is CASSQDISYGYTF. CDR3 sequence (DNA): TGTGCCAGCAGCCAAGATATTTCCTATGGCTACACCTTC. Looking up the rest from reference TRBV14 and TRBJ1-2 gives the full variable domain: EAGVTQFPSHSVIEKGQTVTLRCDPISGHDNLYWYRRVMGKEIKFLLHFVKESKQDESGMPNNRFLAERTGGTYSTLKVQPAELEDSGVYFCASSQDISYGYTFGSGTRLTVV.

This chain connects TRBV12-3 or TRBV12-4 to TRBJ2-3; possibly TRBD2 for D (6 bases). The CDR3 totals 14 residues. V was cut by 7 bases and J by 6 bases, with 17 bases left in between. In nucleotides, the CDR3 is TGTGCCAGCACCCCGGGACTCGCCGAGGATACGCAGTATTTT. Translating it yields CASTPGLAEDTQYF.

This sequence joins TRBV20-1 and TRBJ2-1; D remains ambiguous. Germline V CDR1 and CDR2: DFQATT, SNEGSKA (reference sequence). Deletions cut 1 base from V and 0 bases from J, with 10 bases between. This CDR3 has 15 residues. CDR3 region: CSARVADGSYNEQFF. CDR3 coding DNA: TGCAGTGCTAGAGTCGCGGACGGCTCCTACAATGAGCAGTTCTTC.

Ten or more counts support this clonotype. At one boundary the junction diverges from the germline segment, which might be a read error. The rearrangement joins TRBV12-3 or TRBV12-4 to TRBJ2-3, with TRBD2 matching 9 bases. This CDR3 has 15 amino acids. CDR3 DNA: TGTGCCAGCAGGTCATTCGGGACTAGCACGGATACGCAGTATTTT. It translates to CASRSFGTSTDTQYF.

This clonotype turned up a few times. This chain joins TRBV6-1 and TRBJ2-7; TRBD1 agrees at 8 bases. The J segment lost 6 bases and the V segment lost 4 bases, leaving 8 bases of the junction unmatched. Germline assignment: CDR1 MNHNS and CDR2 SASEGT. The CDR3 covers 14 residues. The CDR3 region has the DNA TGTGCCAGCAGTGGGTGGACAGGGACGGGCGAGCAGTACGTC. It is translated as CASSGWTGTGEQYV.

V is TRBV14 and J is TRBJ2-6; TRBD2 is a possible D gene (5 bases). The germline gives CDR1 SGHDN, CDR2 FVKESK. The CDR3 length is 15 residues. V was pared by 4 bases and J by 0 bases, with 7 bases between. The CDR3: CASSRGISGANVLTF. CDR3 bases: TGTGCCAGCAGCCGAGGGATCTCTGGGGCCAACGTCCTGACTTTC.

This clonotype appeared a few times. The chain employs TRBV5-5 and TRBJ2-1, with a tentative D call TRBD1 (6 bases). The CDR3 loop spans 15 amino acids. Germline V gene lookup returns CDR1 SGHKS and CDR2 YYEKEE (reference sequence). The ends were cut back, 0 bases at V and 4 bases at J, with 11 bases in the middle. CDR3 nucleotide sequence: TGTGCCAGCAGCTTGGACAGGGTGGGATACAATGAGCAGTTCTTC. It translates to CASSLDRVGYNEQFF.

This clonotype was seen at least ten times. The gene calls are TRBV7-2 and TRBJ2-6, with D unresolved. In germline, CDR1 is SGHTA, CDR2 FQGNSA. The CDR3 spans 15 residues. Trimming stripped 5 bases from V and 2 bases from J, with 10 bases between. CDR3: CASSAHLPGANVLTF. The CDR3 DNA is TGTGCCAGCAGCGCACACCTCCCTGGGGCCAACGTCCTGACTTTC.